Shown below are 12 T cell receptor beta chains from a single sample sequenced in a study of early T cells in non-severe SARS-CoV-2 infection. TCRdb recomputed calls from the 5' RACE reads with MiXCR, one row per CDR3 protein. The sample includes 75,000 to 100,000 distinct CDR3 sequences, around 17% seen only once; the top ten take roughly 1.3%. The sequenced material came from whole blood. Source of these receptors: an adult who was a healthcare worker with PCR-confirmed SARS-CoV-2 infection or an uninfected control (not recorded which).

The V and J genes are TRBV11-2 and TRBJ2-7; TRBD2 agrees at 8 bases. This CDR3 has 17 residues. With 6 bases clipped from V and 0 bases from J, the junction kept 13 bases outside the gene matches. CDR1 is SGHAT and CDR2 is FQNNGV in the germline V gene. CDR3 protein: CASSEAGLAGLSYEQYF. CDR3 DNA: TGTGCCAGCAGTGAGGCGGGTCTAGCGGGCCTCTCCTACGAGCAGTACTTC.

The chain couples TRBV19 to TRBJ1-5; 8 bases agree with TRBD1. With V trimmed by 6 bases and J by 5 bases, 12 bases remained unmatched. CDR1 and CDR2 from the germline V gene are LNHDA and SQIVND (reference sequence). The CDR3 runs to 16 residues. The DNA for the CDR3 is TGTGCCAGTAGCACCCCCGGACAGGGTGGGGATCAGCCCCAGCATTTT. Its protein is CASSTPGQGGDQPQHF.

CDR3 loop: CASSQRRESGGYTF. Written as DNA, the CDR3 is TGCGCCAGCAGCCAGAGAAGGGAATCGGGTGGCTACACCTTC. V is TRBV4-3 and J is TRBJ1-2, with unresolved D. This CDR3 has 14 amino acids. The germline CDR1 and CDR2 sequences are LGHNA and YSLEER. Trimming removed 3 bases from V and 7 bases from J, with 15 bases in between.

This chain joins TRBV12-3 or TRBV12-4 and TRBJ1-3; the D is unclear. V was trimmed by 3 bases and J by 3 bases, leaving 9 bases between them. This CDR3 comprises 14 residues. CDR3 DNA sequence: TGTGCCAGCAGTTTTCGAGATGTTGGAAACACCATATATTTT. Its protein is CASSFRDVGNTIYF.

The gene calls are TRBV4-3 and TRBJ2-7, with 11 bases matching TRBD2. The CDR3 runs 18 residues. The V and J ends lost 1 base and 2 bases, in that order; junction bases with no gene match: 10. The germline V gene has CDR1 LGHNA and CDR2 YSLEER. The CDR3 here is CASSQVLPGLAETYEQYF. CDR3 nucleotide sequence: TGCGCCAGCAGCCAAGTTCTACCGGGACTAGCGGAAACCTACGAGCAGTACTTC.

The chain uses TRBV6-5 and TRBJ2-1; TRBD1 or TRBD2 may be the D gene (5 bases each). Germline CDR1 reads MNHEY; CDR2 reads SVGAGI. V dropped 5 bases and J dropped 8 bases, with 7 bases sitting between them. This CDR3 spans 11 amino acids. Written as DNA, the CDR3 is TGTGCCAGCAGTAAGGGACATGAGCAGTTCTTC. Translated, it gives CASSKGHEQFF.

V usage is TRBV20-1 and J usage is TRBJ2-3; D unresolved. This CDR3 is built from 15 residues. V gave up 2 bases and J gave up 1 base, with 13 bases separating them. The germline CDR1 and CDR2 sequences are DFQATT and SNEGSKA (reference sequence). CDR3: CSARTPPGRTDTQYF. CDR3 DNA sequence: TGCAGTGCTAGAACCCCACCGGGCCGCACAGATACGCAGTATTTT.

The J gene is TRBJ2-5, the V gene TRBV12-3 or TRBV12-4, with 7 positions matching TRBD2. The CDR3 contains 14 residues. The ends lost 1 base at V and 3 bases at J; junction bases unmatched: 2. CDR3 coding DNA: TGTGCCAGCAGTTTAGACAGCGGGAAAGAGACCCAGTACTTC. Translation: CASSLDSGKETQYF.

The chain carries TRBV7-2 and TRBJ2-1; possible D gene TRBD1, 6 bases. The germline V gene encodes CDR1 SGHTA and CDR2 FQGNSA. Between the trimmed V and J ends, which lost 3 bases and 5 bases, there was a span of 14 bases. This CDR3 has 15 amino acids. The CDR3 region is CASSLTGMTHNEQFF. The CDR3, as DNA: TGTGCCAGCAGCTTGACAGGAATGACCCACAATGAGCAGTTCTTC.

This clonotype was detected a few times. This chain joins TRBV20-1 and TRBJ1-6; D might be TRBD1 (5 bases). From germline, CDR1 is DFQATT and CDR2 SNEGSKA (reference sequence). The V gene lost 0 bases and the J gene lost 7 bases, with 19 bases spanning the gap. CDR3 size: 17 residues. The CDR3 loop is CSARDIYPEQENSPLHF. CDR3 sequence (DNA): TGCAGTGCTAGAGACATTTACCCCGAACAGGAGAATTCACCCCTCCACTTT.

The rearrangement links TRBV30 to TRBJ2-1; D might be TRBD2 (6 bases). Looked up from germline, CDR1 is GTSNPN and CDR2 is SVGIG (reference sequence). The V end lost 1 base, the J end lost 4 bases, and 14 bases lay between the germline ends. CDR3 length: 15 residues. The DNA of the CDR3 is TGTGCCTGGAGTGGAGAGGAGGGCCCTTACAATGAGCAGTTCTTC. Amino acids: CAWSGEEGPYNEQFF.

This clonotype came up many times. CDR3 residues: CASSRTPSGDTDTQYF. The CDR3 DNA is TGTGCCAGCAGCCGAACTCCTAGCGGGGACACAGATACGCAGTATTTT. The chain joins TRBV4-2 to TRBJ2-3, with 9 bases aligning to TRBD2. V was clipped by 4 bases and J by 2 bases; unmatched bases: 7. Germline loops: CDR1 LGHNA, CDR2 YNFKEQ. The CDR3 has 16 amino acids.